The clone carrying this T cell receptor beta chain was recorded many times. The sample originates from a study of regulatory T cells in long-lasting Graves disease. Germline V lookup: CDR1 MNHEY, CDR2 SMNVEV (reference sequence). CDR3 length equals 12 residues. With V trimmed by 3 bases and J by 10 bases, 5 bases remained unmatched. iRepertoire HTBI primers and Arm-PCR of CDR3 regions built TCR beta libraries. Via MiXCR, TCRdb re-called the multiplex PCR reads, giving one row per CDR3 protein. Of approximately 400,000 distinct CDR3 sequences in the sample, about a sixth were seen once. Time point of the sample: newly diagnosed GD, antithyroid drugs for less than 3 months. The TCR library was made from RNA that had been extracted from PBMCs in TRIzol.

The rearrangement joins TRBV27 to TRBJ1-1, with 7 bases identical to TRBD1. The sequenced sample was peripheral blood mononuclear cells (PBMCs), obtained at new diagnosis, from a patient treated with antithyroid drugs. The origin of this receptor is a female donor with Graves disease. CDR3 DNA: TGTGCCAGCAGTTTCAAGAGGGGGCCAGCTTTCTTT. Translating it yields CASSFKRGPAFF.